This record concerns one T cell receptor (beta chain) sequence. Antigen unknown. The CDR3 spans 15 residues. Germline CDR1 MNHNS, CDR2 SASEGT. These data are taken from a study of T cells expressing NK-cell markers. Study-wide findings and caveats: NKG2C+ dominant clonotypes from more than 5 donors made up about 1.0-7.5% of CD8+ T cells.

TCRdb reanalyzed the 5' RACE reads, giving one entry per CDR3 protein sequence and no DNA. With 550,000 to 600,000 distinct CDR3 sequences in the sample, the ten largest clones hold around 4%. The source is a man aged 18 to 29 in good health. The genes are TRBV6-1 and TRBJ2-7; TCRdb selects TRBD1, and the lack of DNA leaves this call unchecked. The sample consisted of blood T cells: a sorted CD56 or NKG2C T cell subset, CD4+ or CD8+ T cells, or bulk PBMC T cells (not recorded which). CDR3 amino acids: CASSLEDRGPGEQYF.